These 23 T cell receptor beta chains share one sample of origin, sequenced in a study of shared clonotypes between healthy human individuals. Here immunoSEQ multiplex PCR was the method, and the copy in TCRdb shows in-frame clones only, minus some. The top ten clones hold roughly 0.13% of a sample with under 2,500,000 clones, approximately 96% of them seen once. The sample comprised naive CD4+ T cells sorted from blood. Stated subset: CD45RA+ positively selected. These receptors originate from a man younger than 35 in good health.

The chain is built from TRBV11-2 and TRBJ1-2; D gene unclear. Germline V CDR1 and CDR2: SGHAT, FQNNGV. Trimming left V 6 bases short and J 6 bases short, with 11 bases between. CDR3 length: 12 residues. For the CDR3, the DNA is TGTGCCAGCAGACGGGTAATCGATGGCTACACCTTC. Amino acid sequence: CASRRVIDGYTF.

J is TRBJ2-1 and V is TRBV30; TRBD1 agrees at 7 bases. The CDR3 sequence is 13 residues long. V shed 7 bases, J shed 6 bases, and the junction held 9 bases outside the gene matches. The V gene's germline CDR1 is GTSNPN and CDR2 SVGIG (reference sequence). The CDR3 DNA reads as TGTGCCTCCGACAGGGTGGTGGGCAATGAGCAGTTCTTC. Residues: CASDRVVGNEQFF.

The CDR3 loop reads CAVSSGYTF. The DNA for the CDR3 is TGTGCTGTATCGTCTGGCTACACCTTC. The chain combines TRBV6-1 with TRBJ1-2; no definite D call. There are 9 residues in the CDR3. Germline V gene lookup returns CDR1 MNHNS and CDR2 SASEGT.

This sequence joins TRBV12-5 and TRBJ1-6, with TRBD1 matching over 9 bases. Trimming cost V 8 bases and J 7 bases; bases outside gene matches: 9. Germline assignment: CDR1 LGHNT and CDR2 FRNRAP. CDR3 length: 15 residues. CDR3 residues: CASTPGDRVNSPLHF. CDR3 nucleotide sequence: TGTGCTAGTACGCCGGGGGACAGGGTGAATTCACCCCTCCACTTT.

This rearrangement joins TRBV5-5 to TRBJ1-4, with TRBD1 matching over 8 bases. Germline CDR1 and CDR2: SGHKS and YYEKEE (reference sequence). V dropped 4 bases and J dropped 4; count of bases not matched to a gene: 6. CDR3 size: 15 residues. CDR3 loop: CASSTGTGGNEKLFF. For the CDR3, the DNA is TGTGCCAGCAGCACCGGGACAGGAGGTAATGAAAAACTGTTTTTT.

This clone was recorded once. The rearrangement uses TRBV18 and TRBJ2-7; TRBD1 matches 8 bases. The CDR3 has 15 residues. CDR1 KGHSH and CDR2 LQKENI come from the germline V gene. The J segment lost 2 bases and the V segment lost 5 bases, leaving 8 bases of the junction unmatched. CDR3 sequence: CASSATGTGTYEQYF. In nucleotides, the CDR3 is TGTGCCAGCTCAGCCACCGGGACAGGTACCTACGAGCAGTACTTC.

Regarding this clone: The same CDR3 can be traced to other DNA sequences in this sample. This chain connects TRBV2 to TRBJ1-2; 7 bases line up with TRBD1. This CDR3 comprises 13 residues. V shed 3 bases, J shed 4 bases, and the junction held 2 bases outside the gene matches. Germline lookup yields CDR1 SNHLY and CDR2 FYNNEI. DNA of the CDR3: TGTGCCAGCAGTGAGGGGGACAGCTATGGCTACACCTTC. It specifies CASSEGDSYGYTF.

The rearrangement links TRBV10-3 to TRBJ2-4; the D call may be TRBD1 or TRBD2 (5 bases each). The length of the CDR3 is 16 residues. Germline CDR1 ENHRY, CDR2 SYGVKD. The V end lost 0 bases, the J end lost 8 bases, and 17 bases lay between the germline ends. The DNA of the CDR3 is TGTGCCATCAGTGAGTCGATGGGGCTAGCAAGGCACATTCAGTACTTC. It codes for CAISESMGLARHIQYF.

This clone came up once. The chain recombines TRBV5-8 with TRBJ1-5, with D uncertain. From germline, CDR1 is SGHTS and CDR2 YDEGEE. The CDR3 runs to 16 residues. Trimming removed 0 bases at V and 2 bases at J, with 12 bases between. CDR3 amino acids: CASSLGRFLGNQPQHF. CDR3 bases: TGTGCCAGCAGCTTGGGTCGCTTTCTGGGCAATCAGCCCCAGCATTTT.

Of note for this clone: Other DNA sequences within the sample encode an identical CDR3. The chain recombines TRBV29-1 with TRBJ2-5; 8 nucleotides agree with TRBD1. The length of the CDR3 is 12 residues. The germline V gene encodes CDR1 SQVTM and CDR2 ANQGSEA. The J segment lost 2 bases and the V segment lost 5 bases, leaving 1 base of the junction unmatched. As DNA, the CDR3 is TGCAGCGTTCGACAGGGGCAAGAGACCCAGTACTTC. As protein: CSVRQGQETQYF.

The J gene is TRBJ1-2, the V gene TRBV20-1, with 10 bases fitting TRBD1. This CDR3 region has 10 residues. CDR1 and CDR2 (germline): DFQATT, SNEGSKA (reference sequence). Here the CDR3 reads CLTGGNGYTF. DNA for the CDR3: TGCCTGACAGGGGGCAATGGCTACACCTTC.

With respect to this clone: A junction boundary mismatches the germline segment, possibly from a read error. In nucleotides, the CDR3 is TGTGCTAGCAGCTTAGAACGGGATGGCGAGCAGTACTTC. Amino acid sequence: CASSLERDGEQYF. The genes are TRBV7-7 and TRBJ2-7, with D perhaps TRBD2 (5 bases). The CDR3 sequence is 13 residues long. Germline-derived CDR1 and CDR2 are SSHAT and FNYEAQ (reference sequence).

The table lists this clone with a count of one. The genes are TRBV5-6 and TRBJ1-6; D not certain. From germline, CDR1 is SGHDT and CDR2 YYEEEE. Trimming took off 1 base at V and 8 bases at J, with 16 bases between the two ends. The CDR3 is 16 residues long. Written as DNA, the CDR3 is TGTGCCAGCAGCTTGTTTGGCAACTTGAAGGATTCACCCCTCCACTTT. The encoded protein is CASSLFGNLKDSPLHF.

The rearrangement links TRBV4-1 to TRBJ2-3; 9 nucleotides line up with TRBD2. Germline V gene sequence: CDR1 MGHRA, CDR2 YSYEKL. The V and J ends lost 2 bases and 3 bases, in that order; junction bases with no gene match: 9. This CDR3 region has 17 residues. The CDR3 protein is CASSQWGSGGVTDTQYF. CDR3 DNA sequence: TGCGCCAGCAGCCAATGGGGTAGCGGGGGTGTGACAGATACGCAGTATTTT.

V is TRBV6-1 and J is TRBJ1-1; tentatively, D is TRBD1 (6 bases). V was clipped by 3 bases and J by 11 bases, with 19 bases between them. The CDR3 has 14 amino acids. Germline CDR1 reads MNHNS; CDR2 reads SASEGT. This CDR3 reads CASSDRALGTGAFF. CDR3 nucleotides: TGTGCCAGCAGTGACAGGGCCCTAGGAACAGGGGCTTTCTTT.

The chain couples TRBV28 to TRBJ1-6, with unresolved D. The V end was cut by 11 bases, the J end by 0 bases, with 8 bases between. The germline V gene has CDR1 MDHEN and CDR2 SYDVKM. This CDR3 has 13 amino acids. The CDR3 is CAGRLSYNSPLHF. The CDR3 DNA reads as TGTGCCGGACGACTCTCCTATAATTCACCCCTCCACTTT. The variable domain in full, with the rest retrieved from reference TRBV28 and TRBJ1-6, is DVKVTQSSRYLVKRTGEKVFLECVQDMDHENMFWYRQDPGLGLRLIYFSYDVKMKEKGDIPEGYSVSREKKERFSLILESASTNQTSMYLCAGRLSYNSPLHFGNGTRLTVT.

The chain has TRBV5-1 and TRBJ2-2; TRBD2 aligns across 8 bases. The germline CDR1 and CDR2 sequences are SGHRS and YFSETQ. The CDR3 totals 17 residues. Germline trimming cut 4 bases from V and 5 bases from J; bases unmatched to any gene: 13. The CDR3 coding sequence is TGCGCCAGCAGCCTTCTGAAGGTAGCGGGGTCAACCGGGGAGCTGTTTTTT. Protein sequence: CASSLLKVAGSTGELFF.

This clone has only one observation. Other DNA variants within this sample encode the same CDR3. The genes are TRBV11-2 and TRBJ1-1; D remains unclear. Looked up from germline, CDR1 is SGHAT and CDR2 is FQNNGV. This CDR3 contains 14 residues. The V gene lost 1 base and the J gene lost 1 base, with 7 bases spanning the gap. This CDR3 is CASSLVRGNTEAFF. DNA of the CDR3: TGTGCCAGCAGCTTAGTGAGAGGGAACACTGAAGCTTTCTTT.

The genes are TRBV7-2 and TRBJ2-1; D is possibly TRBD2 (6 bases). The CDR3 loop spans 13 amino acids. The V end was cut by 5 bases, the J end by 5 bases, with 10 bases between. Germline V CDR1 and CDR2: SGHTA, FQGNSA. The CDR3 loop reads CASSTGLNNEQFF. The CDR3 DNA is TGTGCCAGCAGCACAGGACTAAACAATGAGCAGTTCTTC.

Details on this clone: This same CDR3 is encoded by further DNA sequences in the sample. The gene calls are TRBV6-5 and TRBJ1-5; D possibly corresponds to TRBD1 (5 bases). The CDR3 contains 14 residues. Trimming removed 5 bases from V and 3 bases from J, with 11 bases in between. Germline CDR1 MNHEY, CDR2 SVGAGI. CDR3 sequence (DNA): TGTGCCAGCAGTCCAGACAGTAACAATCAGCCCCAGCATTTT. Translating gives CASSPDSNNQPQHF.

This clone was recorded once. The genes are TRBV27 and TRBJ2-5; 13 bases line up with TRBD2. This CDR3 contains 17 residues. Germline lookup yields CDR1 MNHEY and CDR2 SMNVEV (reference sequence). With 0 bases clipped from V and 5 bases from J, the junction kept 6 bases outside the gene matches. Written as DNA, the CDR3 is TGTGCCAGCAGTTTATCCCAACTAGCGGGGGGGCAGGAGACCCAGTACTTC. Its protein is CASSLSQLAGGQETQYF.

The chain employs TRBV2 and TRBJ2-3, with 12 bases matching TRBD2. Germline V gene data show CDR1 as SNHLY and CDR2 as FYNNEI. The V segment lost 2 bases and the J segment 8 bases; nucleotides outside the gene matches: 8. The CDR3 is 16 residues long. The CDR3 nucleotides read TGTGCCAGCAGTGAAAGCCTAGCGGGGGGGCCCGGTACGCAGTATTTT. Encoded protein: CASSESLAGGPGTQYF.

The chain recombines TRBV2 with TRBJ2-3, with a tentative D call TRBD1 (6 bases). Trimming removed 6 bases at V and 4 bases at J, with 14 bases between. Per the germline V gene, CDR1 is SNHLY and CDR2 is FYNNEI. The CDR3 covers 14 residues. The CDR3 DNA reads TGTGCCAGCAGGAGGACAGACGAAGCAGATACGCAGTATTTT. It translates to CASRRTDEADTQYF.